Listed below are T cell receptor beta chains from one sample, sequenced in a study of response to subunit inactivated influenza vaccine. TCRdb itself ran the RT-PCR reads through MiXCR, one entry per CDR3 protein. Found here are around 760,000 distinct CDR3 sequences, more than 11% of them singletons; the top ten hold 6.5% to 8.5%. The specimen comprised PBMCs from blood, sampled 14 to 15 days before vaccination. The receptors stem from a man between 50 and 59 years old who received an inactivated influenza vaccine. CDR3s include the opening cysteine and the closing phenylalanine or tryptophan. Fields, in order: V gene, clone size, J gene, D gene, CDR3 DNA, CDR3 protein. A D gene is named only where the DNA matches it firmly. Size tells how often a clone was seen (once, few, many) or the class of an expanded clone, and some rows leave it out.

V gene: TRBV18
clone size: -
J gene: TRBJ2-5
D gene: TRBD2
CDR3 DNA: TGTGCCAGCTCACCACTTGGTAGCGGGACAGAGACCCAGTACTTC
CDR3 protein: CASSPLGSGTETQYF

V gene: TRBV29-1
clone size: few
J gene: TRBJ2-5
D gene: TRBD2
CDR3 DNA: TGCAGCGTTGTTGGACTAGCGGGAGAGGCCGTTCAAGAGACCCAGTACTTC
CDR3 protein: CSVVGLAGEAVQETQYF

V gene: TRBV5-1
clone size: few
J gene: TRBJ2-1
D gene: TRBD2
CDR3 DNA: TGCGCCAGCAGCAAACTAGCGGGGGGGCCGGTTGAGCAGTTCTTC
CDR3 protein: CASSKLAGGPVEQFF

V gene: TRBV4-1
clone size: few
J gene: TRBJ2-7
D gene: -
CDR3 DNA: TGCGCCAGCAGCCAAGATTCGATGGGCTACGAGCAGTACTTC
CDR3 protein: CASSQDSMGYEQYF

V gene: TRBV24-1
clone size: -
J gene: TRBJ2-3
D gene: -
CDR3 DNA: TGTGCCACCAGTGATCCCGGACAGACAGATACGCAGTATTTT
CDR3 protein: CATSDPGQTDTQYF

V gene: TRBV20-1
clone size: -
J gene: TRBJ2-7
D gene: -
CDR3 DNA: TGCAGTGCTAGTCATAGGGGGAGCGGCGAGCAGTACTTC
CDR3 protein: CSASHRGSGEQYF

V gene: TRBV7-2
clone size: -
J gene: TRBJ2-7
D gene: -
CDR3 DNA: TGTGCCAGCAGCTTTCGGCCACTCTACGAGCAGTACTTC
CDR3 protein: CASSFRPLYEQYF

V gene: TRBV10-3
clone size: -
J gene: TRBJ2-2
D gene: TRBD1
CDR3 DNA: TGTGCCATCAGTGAGTCGGGGACAGGGGGCACCGGGGAGCTGTTTTTT
CDR3 protein: CAISESGTGGTGELFF

V gene: TRBV18
clone size: -
J gene: TRBJ2-1
D gene: -
CDR3 DNA: TGTGCCAGCTCACCAAAGGGGGGACTGACCAATGAGCAGTTCTTC
CDR3 protein: CASSPKGGLTNEQFF

V gene: TRBV29-1
clone size: few
J gene: TRBJ1-2
D gene: -
CDR3 DNA: TGCAGCGTTATGGCAGGGAATGACTATGGCTACACCTTC
CDR3 protein: CSVMAGNDYGYTF

V gene: TRBV7-2
clone size: few
J gene: TRBJ1-5
D gene: -
CDR3 DNA: TGTGCCAGCAGCCCGCTGGAGACAGTGGGCAATCAGCCCCAGCATTTT
CDR3 protein: CASSPLETVGNQPQHF

V gene: TRBV18
clone size: -
J gene: TRBJ2-1
D gene: -
CDR3 DNA: TGTGCCAGCTCATCACTCCCGGGACCCTCAATCTACAATGAGCAGTTCTTC
CDR3 protein: CASSSLPGPSIYNEQFF

V gene: TRBV7-2
clone size: few
J gene: TRBJ1-1
D gene: -
CDR3 DNA: TGTGCCAGCAGCTTATCGGCCAGGGGTAAGGCTGAAGCTTTCTTT
CDR3 protein: CASSLSARGKAEAFF

V gene: TRBV29-1
clone size: -
J gene: TRBJ2-1
D gene: TRBD2
CDR3 DNA: TGCAGCGGATGGACTAGCGGGGGGCTCCGATACAATGAGCAGTTCTTC
CDR3 protein: CSGWTSGGLRYNEQFF

V gene: TRBV21-1
clone size: -
J gene: TRBJ2-7
D gene: -
CDR3 DNA: TGTGCCAGCAGCAAATACCGGGTTGGGCAGTACTTC
CDR3 protein: CASSKYRVGQYF

V gene: TRBV18
clone size: few
J gene: TRBJ1-2
D gene: -
CDR3 DNA: TGTGCCAGCTCACCAGAGCGAGATGGCTACACCTTC
CDR3 protein: CASSPERDGYTF